Below, 30 T cell receptor beta chains from the same sample are listed, as sequenced in a study of spatial heterogeneity in lung cancer. General study results and limits: For expanded intratumoral alpha and beta TCRs, counts tracked tumor mutation counts.

TCRdb independently ran MiXCR on the 5' RACE reads; one entry per CDR3 protein. The repertoire has some 96,000 distinct CDR3 sequences, 3.5% to 5% of them found once; the top ten carry about 20%. Specified time point: sample taken at primary tumor resection. Antigens for these TCRs are unknown. This sample comprised lung tumor tissue, obtained at surgery. The source is a male donor with early-stage non-small cell lung cancer.

This clonotype was recorded many times. The chain carries TRBV29-1 and TRBJ2-7; D is ambiguous. The V and J ends lost 0 bases and 0 bases respectively, with 12 bases between them. Germline CDR1 reads SQVTM; CDR2 reads ANQGSEA. The CDR3 has 15 amino acids. This chain's CDR3 is CSVEDPRSSSYEQYF. The CDR3, as DNA: TGCAGCGTTGAAGATCCCAGGTCGAGCTCCTACGAGCAGTACTTC.

As for this clonotype: A much larger clone sits a single nucleotide away, making a read error possible. The rearrangement links TRBV20-1 to TRBJ2-7, with TRBD2 matching over 12 bases. J was trimmed by 8 bases and V by 1 base; bases with no gene match: 3. The germline V gene has CDR1 DFQATT and CDR2 SNEGSKA (reference sequence). This CDR3 is 13 amino acids long. The CDR3 DNA reads TGCAGTGCTAGAGGACTAGCGGGAGACAAGCAGTACTTC. This translates into CSARGLAGDKQYF.

Ten or more counts support this clonotype. V usage is TRBV14 and J usage is TRBJ2-3; D is undetermined. Germline CDR1 is SGHDN and CDR2 is FVKESK. The length of the CDR3 is 13 residues. The V end lost 0 bases, the J end lost 6 bases, and 7 bases lay between the germline ends. The CDR3 region has the DNA TGTGCCAGCAGCCAAGAAGGGCGGGATACGCAGTATTTT. It is translated as CASSQEGRDTQYF.

Many counts were recorded for this clonotype. V usage is TRBV6-1 and J usage is TRBJ2-5, with D hard to call. This CDR3 is 15 amino acids long. V was clipped by 5 bases and J by 0 bases, with 13 bases between them. Germline lookup yields CDR1 MNHNS and CDR2 SASEGT. CDR3 nucleotide sequence: TGTGCCAGCAGTATGACAAGGACGTACCAAGAGACCCAGTACTTC. Translating it yields CASSMTRTYQETQYF.

This clonotype appeared a few times. The CDR3 protein is CASSSTIPSETQYF. The DNA of the CDR3 is TGTGCCAGCAGTTCGACCATTCCCTCAGAGACCCAGTACTTC. The chain has TRBV12-3 or TRBV12-4 and TRBJ2-5; no clear D. Trimming removed 4 bases from V and 4 bases from J, with 13 bases in between. The CDR3 runs to 14 residues.

The chain combines TRBV7-6 with TRBJ2-3; no definite D call. CDR3 length equals 15 residues. The V end was cut by 2 bases, the J end by 3 bases, with 12 bases between. Germline values: CDR1 SGHVS, CDR2 FNYEAQ. As DNA, the CDR3 is TGTGCCAGCAGCTTAACGACGGAGAAGACAGATACGCAGTATTTT. Amino acids: CASSLTTEKTDTQYF. Using reference TRBV7-6 and TRBJ2-3 for the parts outside the CDR3, the full variable domain is GAGVSQSPRYKVTKRGQDVALRCDPISGHVSLYWYRQALGQGPEFLTYFNYEAQQDKSGLPNDRFSAERPEGSISTLTIQRTEQRDSAMYRCASSLTTEKTDTQYFGPGTRLTVL.

The table lists this clonotype with many counts. The rearrangement links TRBV20-1 to TRBJ1-6; the D gene is possibly TRBD1 (6 bases). V lost 5 bases and J lost 10, with 15 bases in between. The CDR3 has 13 amino acids. CDR1 DFQATT and CDR2 SNEGSKA come from the germline V gene (reference sequence). The CDR3 nucleotides read TGCAGTGCTCTACAGGGCACAGGATCACCCCTCCACTTT. This translates into CSALQGTGSPLHF.

This clonotype was seen a handful of times. The genes are TRBV20-1 and TRBJ1-1, with 8 bases fitting TRBD1. After removal of 1 base from V and 3 bases from J, the junction contained 7 bases not matched to a gene. CDR1 and CDR2 (germline): DFQATT, SNEGSKA (reference sequence). This CDR3 region has 15 residues. CDR3 coding DNA: TGCAGTGCTAGAGCGGGCAGGGGGCAGGACACTGAAGCTTTCTTT. Translation gives CSARAGRGQDTEAFF.

There are many counts of this clonotype. This sequence joins TRBV5-1 and TRBJ1-1; no clear D gene. The germline V gene has CDR1 SGHRS and CDR2 YFSETQ. Trimming removed 4 bases from V and 5 bases from J, with 15 bases in between. The CDR3 runs 14 residues. The CDR3 loop reads CASSHGPAGTEAFF. DNA of the CDR3: TGCGCCAGCAGCCACGGACCCGCGGGGACTGAAGCTTTCTTT.

This clonotype was observed many times. V usage is TRBV5-1 and J usage is TRBJ2-1, with TRBD1 matching 8 bases. V shed 4 bases and J 3 bases; nucleotides not matched to a gene: 9. The CDR3 contains 16 residues. Germline CDR1 and CDR2: SGHRS and YFSETQ. CDR3 coding DNA: TGCGCCAGCAGCCCAACCAGGGACAGGAACTACAATGAGCAGTTCTTC. Translation: CASSPTRDRNYNEQFF.

This clonotype was seen ten or more times. The J gene is TRBJ2-1, the V gene TRBV7-2; D uncertain. In germline, CDR1 is SGHTA, CDR2 FQGNSA. This CDR3 contains 11 residues. Trimming took off 3 bases at V and 9 bases at J, with 6 bases between the two ends. CDR3 residues: CASSFSGEQFF. The DNA for the CDR3 is TGTGCCAGCAGCTTCTCTGGTGAGCAGTTCTTC.

The V and J genes are TRBV6-5 and TRBJ2-1; TRBD1 agrees at 7 bases. V gave up 5 bases and J gave up 8 bases; unmatched junction bases: 6. CDR1 MNHEY and CDR2 SVGAGI come from the germline V gene. The length of the CDR3 is 13 residues. CDR3 loop: CASSRDRVYEQFF. DNA of the CDR3: TGTGCCAGCAGTCGAGACAGGGTATATGAGCAGTTCTTC.

In this sample, this clonotype turned up a few times. This sequence joins TRBV7-2 and TRBJ1-3; unclear D gene. V shed 5 bases and J shed 3 bases, with 17 bases lying between them. Germline CDR1 SGHTA, CDR2 FQGNSA. The CDR3 totals 16 residues. As DNA, the CDR3 is TGTGCCAGCAGCCTCCATACGGCCACGATTGGAAACACCATATATTTT. Translation gives CASSLHTATIGNTIYF.

This clonotype was found many times. The chain combines TRBV4-2 with TRBJ2-2, with TRBD2 matching 10 bases. Germline V CDR1 and CDR2: LGHNA, YNFKEQ. The CDR3 extends over 18 amino acids. V lost 2 bases to trimming and J lost 0 bases; unmatched junction nucleotides: 6. CDR3 nucleotides: TGTGCCAGCAGCCAACAACGAGGACTAGCGGCGAACACCGGGGAGCTGTTTTTT. Its translation: CASSQQRGLAANTGELFF.

This clonotype has ten or more counts. The CDR3 nucleotides are TGCGCCAGCAGCCAAGTAGCTTCGAGCCTCGAGCAGTACTTC. Translated, it gives CASSQVASSLEQYF. V usage is TRBV4-1 and J usage is TRBJ2-7; D not resolved. From germline, CDR1 is MGHRA and CDR2 YSYEKL. The germline V and J ends were trimmed by 1 base and 6 bases, with 13 bases remaining between them. This CDR3 spans 14 amino acids.

The chain recombines TRBV27 with TRBJ2-7; 7 positions match TRBD1. Germline assignment: CDR1 MNHEY and CDR2 SMNVEV (reference sequence). The CDR3 covers 17 residues. J lost 9 bases, V lost 3 bases, and 20 bases had no gene match. The CDR3 protein is CASSFLDVVGQLRGQYF. CDR3 DNA sequence: TGTGCCAGCAGTTTTTTGGACGTAGTGGGACAGCTACGAGGGCAGTACTTC.

This clonotype was observed at least ten times. V is TRBV6-1 and J is TRBJ2-1; 8 positions match TRBD1. CDR1 and CDR2 (germline): MNHNS, SASEGT. V lost 4 bases and J lost 8; bases outside the gene matches: 4. The CDR3 is 13 residues long. CDR3 DNA: TGTGCCAGCAGTGCCGACAGGGGTGATGAGCAGTTCTTC. Its translation: CASSADRGDEQFF.

This clonotype was picked up a small number of times. The chain has TRBV10-3 and TRBJ1-2, with 8 bases fitting TRBD1. This CDR3 spans 12 amino acids. Germline CDR1 and CDR2: ENHRY and SYGVKD. The J segment lost 8 bases and the V segment lost 10 bases, leaving 9 bases of the junction unmatched. The DNA of the CDR3 is TGTGCCACCCAAACAGGGGGAGGAGGCTACACCTTC. Translating gives CATQTGGGGYTF.

This clonotype was seen ten or more times. This chain joins TRBV10-3 and TRBJ1-1; the D is unclear. The CDR3 has 13 amino acids. The V end lost 6 bases, the J end lost 3 bases, and 11 bases lay between the germline ends. Germline values: CDR1 ENHRY, CDR2 SYGVKD. CDR3 sequence reads: CAIRVKTDTEAFF. CDR3 DNA sequence: TGTGCCATCAGGGTGAAGACCGACACTGAAGCTTTCTTT.

This clonotype showed up many times. The chain links TRBV20-1 to TRBJ2-1; 9 positions match TRBD2. V gave up 2 bases and J gave up 5 bases; unmatched junction bases: 1. This CDR3 region has 13 residues. Germline-derived CDR1 and CDR2 are DFQATT and SNEGSKA (reference sequence). The CDR3 coding sequence is TGCAGTGCTAGATCTAGCGGGGACAATGAGCAGTTCTTC. This gives the protein CSARSSGDNEQFF.

This clonotype came up many times. In nucleotides, the CDR3 is TGTGCCAGCAGGGAGACTAGCGAGGTCGGGGAGCTGTTTTTT. Protein product: CASRETSEVGELFF. This rearrangement joins TRBV9 to TRBJ2-2, with 8 bases fitting TRBD2. The CDR3 covers 14 residues. The germline V gene has CDR1 SGDLS and CDR2 YYNGEE. J was trimmed by 7 bases and V by 5 bases; bases with no gene match: 7.

This clonotype showed up just a few times. The chain's CDR3 is CASSKRRDDNEQFF. CDR3 nucleotides: TGTGCCAGCAGTAAACGCCGGGACGACAATGAGCAGTTCTTC. The chain uses TRBV6-5 and TRBJ2-1; the D call may be TRBD1 or TRBD2 (5 bases each). Per the germline V gene, CDR1 is MNHEY and CDR2 is SVGAGI. The V end was cut by 5 bases, the J end by 5 bases, with 13 bases between. The CDR3 has 14 residues.

This clonotype came up many times. The chain joins TRBV28 to TRBJ1-4; D not resolved. The CDR3 sequence is 16 residues long. The germline CDR1 and CDR2 sequences are MDHEN and SYDVKM. V was shortened by 2 bases and J by 3 bases, with 13 bases between the two germline ends. Here the CDR3 reads CASSLMSRGSNEKLFF. In DNA form, the CDR3 reads TGTGCCAGCAGTTTAATGTCCCGGGGTTCTAATGAAAAACTGTTTTTT.

This clonotype was picked up many times. The chain combines TRBV7-9 with TRBJ2-3; a weak D match, TRBD1 (5 bases). Germline V gene lookup returns CDR1 SEHNR and CDR2 FQNEAQ (reference sequence). CDR3 length: 14 amino acids. Trimming left V 3 bases short and J 4 bases short, with 11 bases between. The CDR3 region has the DNA TGTGCCAGCAGCTTCAGAGACAGCGCAGATACGCAGTATTTT. This translates into CASSFRDSADTQYF. The variable domain in full, completed from reference TRBV7-9 and TRBJ2-3, reads DTGVSQNPRHKITKRGQNVTFRCDPISEHNRLYWYRQTLGQGPEFLTYFQNEAQLEKSRLLSDRFSAERPKGSFSTLEIQRTEQGDSAMYLCASSFRDSADTQYFGPGTRLTVL.

The CDR3, as DNA: TGCAGTACCGAAGTTGGGGGTATGTTGGGGACTGGCACAGATACGCAGTATTTT. Translation: CSTEVGGMLGTGTDTQYF. The chain uses TRBV20-1 and TRBJ2-3; possible D gene TRBD2, 6 bases. Germline V gene sequence: CDR1 DFQATT, CDR2 SNEGSKA (reference sequence). Trimming cost V 8 bases and J 1 base, with 28 bases left between them. The CDR3 runs 18 residues.

The table lists this clonotype with many counts. The genes are TRBV28 and TRBJ2-2, with D hard to call. V gave up 1 base and J gave up 9 bases, with 9 bases separating them. This CDR3 is built from 13 residues. Per the germline V gene, CDR1 is MDHEN and CDR2 is SYDVKM. CDR3 sequence: CASSLSDGRELFF. The CDR3 DNA reads TGTGCCAGCAGTTTATCCGACGGTCGGGAGCTGTTTTTT. Supplemented by reference TRBV28 and TRBJ2-2, the full variable domain reads DVKVTQSSRYLVKRTGEKVFLECVQDMDHENMFWYRQDPGLGLRLIYFSYDVKMKEKGDIPEGYSVSREKKERFSLILESASTNQTSMYLCASSLSDGRELFFGEGSRLTVL.

In its sample, this clonotype was seen many times. The chain recombines TRBV6-5 with TRBJ2-1, with 9 bases lining up with TRBD2. There are 15 residues in the CDR3. The germline CDR1 and CDR2 sequences are MNHEY and SVGAGI. With V trimmed by 6 bases and J by 5 bases, 8 bases remained unmatched. The CDR3 spells CASRTGTSMNNEQFF. The CDR3 bases are TGTGCCAGCAGGACCGGGACTAGCATGAACAATGAGCAGTTCTTC.

The sample holds many counts of this clonotype. The J gene is TRBJ2-3, the V gene TRBV5-1; D unresolved. This CDR3 has 15 amino acids. Germline V gives CDR1 SGHRS, CDR2 YFSETQ. Trimming removed 4 bases at V and 4 bases at J, with 16 bases between. The CDR3 region has the DNA TGCGCCAGCAGCATGGGAAACGTTGCCGCAGATACGCAGTATTTT. Protein product: CASSMGNVAADTQYF. The full variable domain, in which reference TRBV5-1 and TRBJ2-3 provide the parts outside the CDR3, is KAGVTQTPRYLIKTRGQQVTLSCSPISGHRSVSWYQQTPGQGLQFLFEYFSETQRNKGNFPGRFSGRQFSNSRSEMNVSTLELGDSALYLCASSMGNVAADTQYFGPGTRLTVL.

This clonotype was observed many times. This sequence joins TRBV6-5 and TRBJ2-1; 9 bases are shared with TRBD1. Germline V lookup: CDR1 MNHEY, CDR2 SVGAGI. V trimming: 7 bases; J trimming: 5 bases; junction bases outside the gene matches: 9. This CDR3 has 15 amino acids. This chain's CDR3 is CASTITWTGDNEQFF. The CDR3 DNA sequence: TGTGCCAGCACCATTACATGGACAGGGGACAATGAGCAGTTCTTC.

This clonotype was counted at least ten times. The V gene is TRBV12-3 or TRBV12-4, the J gene TRBJ1-2; D not resolved. The V end lost 1 base, the J end lost 5 bases, and 8 bases lay between the germline ends. The CDR3 totals 13 residues. CDR3 loop: CASSLVPHYGYTF. In DNA, the CDR3 is TGTGCCAGCAGTTTAGTCCCCCATTATGGCTACACCTTC.